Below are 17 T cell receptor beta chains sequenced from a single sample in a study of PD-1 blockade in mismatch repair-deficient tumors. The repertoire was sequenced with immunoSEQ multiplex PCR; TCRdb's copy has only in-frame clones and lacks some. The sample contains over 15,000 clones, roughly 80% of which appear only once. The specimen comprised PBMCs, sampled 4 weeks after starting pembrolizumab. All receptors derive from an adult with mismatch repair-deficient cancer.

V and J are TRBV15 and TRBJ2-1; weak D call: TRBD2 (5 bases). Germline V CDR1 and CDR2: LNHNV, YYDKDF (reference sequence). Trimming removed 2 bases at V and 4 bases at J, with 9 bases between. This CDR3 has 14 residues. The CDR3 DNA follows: TGTGCCACCAGCAGACAGGCGGGTTACAATGAGCAGTTCTTC. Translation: CATSRQAGYNEQFF.

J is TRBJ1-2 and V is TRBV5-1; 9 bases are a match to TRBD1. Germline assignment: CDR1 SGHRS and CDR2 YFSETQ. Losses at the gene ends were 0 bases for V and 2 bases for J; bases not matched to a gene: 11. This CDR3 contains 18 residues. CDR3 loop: CASSLAVRDRVINYGYTF. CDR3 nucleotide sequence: TGCGCCAGCAGCTTGGCCGTTCGGGACAGGGTAATAAACTATGGCTACACCTTC.

DNA for the CDR3: TGCGCCAGCAGCCAAGAGAGTAATCAGCCCCAGCATTTT. It codes for CASSQESNQPQHF. The chain couples TRBV4-1 to TRBJ1-5; D gene ambiguous. Trimming shortened V by 0 bases and J by 4 bases, and 4 bases separated the two germline ends. CDR1 is MGHRA, CDR2 YSYEKL, per germline. CDR3 length equals 13 residues.

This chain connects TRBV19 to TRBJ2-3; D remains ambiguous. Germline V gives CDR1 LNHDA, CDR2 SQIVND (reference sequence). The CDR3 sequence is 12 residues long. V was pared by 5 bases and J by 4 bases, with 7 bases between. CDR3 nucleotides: TGTGCCAGTAGTCCCCTCCCAGATACGCAGTATTTT. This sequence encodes CASSPLPDTQYF.

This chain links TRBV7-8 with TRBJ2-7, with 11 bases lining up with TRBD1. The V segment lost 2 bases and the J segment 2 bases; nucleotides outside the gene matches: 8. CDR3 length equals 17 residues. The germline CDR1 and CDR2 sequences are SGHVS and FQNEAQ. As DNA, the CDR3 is TGTGCCAGCAGCTTACCTCCGGGGACAGGGGGTACCTACGAGCAGTACTTC. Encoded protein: CASSLPPGTGGTYEQYF.

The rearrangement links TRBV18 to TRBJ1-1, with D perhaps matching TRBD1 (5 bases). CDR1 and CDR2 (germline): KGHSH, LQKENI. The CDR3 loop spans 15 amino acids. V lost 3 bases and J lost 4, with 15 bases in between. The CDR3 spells CASSPSGSQATEAFF. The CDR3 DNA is TGTGCCAGCTCACCCTCCGGGTCACAGGCCACTGAAGCTTTCTTT. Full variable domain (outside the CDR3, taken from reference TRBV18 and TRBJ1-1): NAGVMQNPRHLVRRRGQEARLRCSPMKGHSHVYWYRQLPEEGLKFMVYLQKENIIDESGMPKERFSAEFPKEGPSILRIQQVVRGDSAAYFCASSPSGSQATEAFFGQGTRLTVV.

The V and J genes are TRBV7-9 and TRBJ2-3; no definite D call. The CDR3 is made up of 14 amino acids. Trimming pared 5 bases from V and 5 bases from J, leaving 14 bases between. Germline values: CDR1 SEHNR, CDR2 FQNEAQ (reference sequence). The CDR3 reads CASSPHQQLDTQYF. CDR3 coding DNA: TGTGCCAGCAGCCCCCATCAACAGTTAGATACGCAGTATTTT.

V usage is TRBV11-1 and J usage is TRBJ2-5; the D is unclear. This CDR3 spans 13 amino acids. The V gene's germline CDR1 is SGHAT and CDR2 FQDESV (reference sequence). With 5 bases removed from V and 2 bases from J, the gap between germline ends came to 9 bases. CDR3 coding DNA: TGTGCCAGCAGCATCCCGGGTCAAGAGACCCAGTACTTC. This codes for CASSIPGQETQYF.

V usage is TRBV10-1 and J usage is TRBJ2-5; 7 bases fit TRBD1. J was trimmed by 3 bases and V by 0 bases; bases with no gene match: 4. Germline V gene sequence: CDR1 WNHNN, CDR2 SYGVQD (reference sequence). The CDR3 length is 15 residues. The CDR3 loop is CASSESGTEEETQYF. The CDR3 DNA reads TGCGCCAGCAGTGAGTCGGGGACAGAGGAAGAGACCCAGTACTTC.

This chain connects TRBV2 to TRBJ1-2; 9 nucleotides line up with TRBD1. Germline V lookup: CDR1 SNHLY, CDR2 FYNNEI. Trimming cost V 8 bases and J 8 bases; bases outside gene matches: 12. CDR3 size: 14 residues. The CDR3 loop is CASRASGTGYGYTF. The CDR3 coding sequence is TGTGCCAGCCGAGCTTCTGGGACAGGGTACGGCTACACCTTC.

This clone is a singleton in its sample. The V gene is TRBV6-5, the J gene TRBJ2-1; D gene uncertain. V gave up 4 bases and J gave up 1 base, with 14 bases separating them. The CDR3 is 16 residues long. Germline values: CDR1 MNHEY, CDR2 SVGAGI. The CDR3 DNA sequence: TGTGCCAGCAGTTCCGTCGATGCGCTTTCCTACAATGAGCAGTTCTTC. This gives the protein CASSSVDALSYNEQFF.

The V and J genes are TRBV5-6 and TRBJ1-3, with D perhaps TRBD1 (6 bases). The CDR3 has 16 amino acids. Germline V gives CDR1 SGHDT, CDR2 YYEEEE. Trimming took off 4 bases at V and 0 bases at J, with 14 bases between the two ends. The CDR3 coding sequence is TGTGCCAGCAGCCCGCGACAGGCGAGCTCTGGAAACACCATATATTTT. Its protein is CASSPRQASSGNTIYF. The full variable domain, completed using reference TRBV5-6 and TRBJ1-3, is DAGVTQSPTHLIKTRGQQVTLRCSPKSGHDTVSWYQQALGQGPQFIFQYYEEEERQRGNFPDRFSGHQFPNYSSELNVNALLLGDSALYLCASSPRQASSGNTIYFGEGSWLTVV.

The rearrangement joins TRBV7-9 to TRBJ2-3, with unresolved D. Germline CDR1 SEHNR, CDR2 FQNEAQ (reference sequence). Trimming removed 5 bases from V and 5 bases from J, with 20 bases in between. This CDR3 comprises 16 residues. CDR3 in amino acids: CASSPRIGVQRDTQYF. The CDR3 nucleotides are TGTGCCAGCAGCCCTAGGATCGGAGTTCAGAGAGATACGCAGTATTTT.

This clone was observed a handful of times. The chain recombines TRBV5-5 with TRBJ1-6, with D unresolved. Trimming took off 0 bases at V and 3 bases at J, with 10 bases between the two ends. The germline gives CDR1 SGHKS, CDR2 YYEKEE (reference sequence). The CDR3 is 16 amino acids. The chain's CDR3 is CASSLAVQLYNSPLHF. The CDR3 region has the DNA TGTGCCAGCAGCTTGGCGGTACAGCTCTATAATTCACCCCTCCACTTT.

This CDR3 is CSVQPGAGNTIYF. The CDR3 DNA reads as TGCAGCGTTCAACCAGGGGCTGGAAACACCATATATTTT. The chain couples TRBV29-1 to TRBJ1-3; D perhaps matches TRBD1 (6 bases). The germline V gene has CDR1 SQVTM and CDR2 ANQGSEA. Trimming removed 5 bases from V and 2 bases from J, with 10 bases in between. This CDR3 is 13 amino acids long.

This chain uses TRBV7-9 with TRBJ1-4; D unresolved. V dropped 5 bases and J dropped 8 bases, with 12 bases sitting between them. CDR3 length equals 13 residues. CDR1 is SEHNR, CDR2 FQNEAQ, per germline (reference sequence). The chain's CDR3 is CASSPGSEEKLFF. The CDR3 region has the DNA TGTGCCAGCAGCCCCGGGTCTGAGGAAAAACTGTTTTTT.

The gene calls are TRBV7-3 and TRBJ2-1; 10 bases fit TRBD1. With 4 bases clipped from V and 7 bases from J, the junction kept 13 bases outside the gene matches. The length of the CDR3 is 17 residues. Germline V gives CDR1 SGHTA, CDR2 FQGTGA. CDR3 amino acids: CASSSRRGQGTGNEQFF. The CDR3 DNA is TGTGCCAGCAGCTCCCGCCGGGGACAGGGGACGGGGAATGAGCAGTTCTTC.